This T cell receptor (beta chain) was sequenced in a study of blood T cell repertoires in COVID-19. The wider study: Nucleic acid was either cDNA or gDNA, and it came from T cells, B-cell-depleted T cells, or PBMCs.

Authors' analysis steps: For nucleated cells, counts were estimated from reference gene primer amplification. Using immunoSEQ multiplex PCR, the repertoire was profiled, and TCRdb retains in-frame clones only, with some absent. From that table come the V and J calls and clone size; the DNA was used to work out D and trimming. The profile shows 1,200 to 1,500 clones, over 90% of them singletons. V lost 5 bases, J lost 3 bases, and 7 bases lay in between. The CDR3 spans 12 residues. Germline CDR1 and CDR2: MNHEY and SVGEGT. The genes are TRBV6-2 or TRBV6-3 and TRBJ1-2; no reliable D call. Sequencing was carried out using peripheral blood. The clonotype originates from a human donor in a cohort sampled during active COVID-19. CDR3 sequence reads: CASSRRDYGYTF. For the CDR3, the DNA is TGTGCCAGCAGTCGGCGGGACTATGGCTACACCTTC.